This T cell receptor (beta chain) was obtained from a study of blood T cell repertoires in COVID-19. About the research overall: Researchers got acute and convalescent COVID-19 samples from the United States, Italy and Spain.

The V segment lost 1 base and the J segment 8 bases; nucleotides outside the gene matches: 8. Germline-derived CDR1 and CDR2 are LGHNA and YSLEER. The CDR3 has 15 residues. In the authors' workflow: The authors estimated nucleated cell counts from reference gene primer amplification. The assay was immunoSEQ multiplex PCR, and TCRdb's table has in-frame clones only and misses some. That table supplies the V and J calls and clone size; D and trimming were determined from the DNA. The sample carries about 400,000 clones, around nine tenths recorded once. This rearrangement joins TRBV4-3 to TRBJ1-5, with 7 bases lining up with TRBD1. The receptor comes from a woman between 50 and 59 years old who had recovered from COVID-19. Sequencing used PBMCs or T cells enriched from blood (not recorded which). CDR3 in DNA: TGCGCCAGCAGCCAAGGGCAGACCCAGGGGGAGCCCCAGCATTTT. This codes for CASSQGQTQGEPQHF.